The present T cell receptor (beta chain) was sequenced within a study of Ad26.COV2.S vaccination and SARS-CoV-2 variants. Study as a whole: Dosing was one shot or two shots 56 days apart.

The treatment here: around 19 received Ad26.COV2.S at low or high dose, single or two shots; roughly 5 received placebo; per-sample allocation not given. Day 63 following the first vaccine or placebo injection was when the samples were taken. Clones were sequenced by immunoSEQ multiplex PCR, and TCRdb holds only the in-frame ones, with some missing. The sample has around 300,000 clones; about 87% are singletons. The CDR3 runs 13 residues. V was shortened by 0 bases and J by 8 bases, with 10 bases between the two germline ends. The V gene's germline CDR1 is LGHDT and CDR2 YNNKEL (reference sequence). This receptor was obtained from a person between 18 and 60 years old who received the Ad26.COV2.S COVID-19 vaccine or a placebo. V usage is TRBV3-1 (or the pseudogene TRBV3-2) and J usage is TRBJ1-2, with D unresolved. Material: peripheral blood, obtained in a trial of Ad26.COV2.S vaccine versus placebo. CDR3 amino acids: CASSQDLSVGYTF. The DNA of the CDR3 is TGTGCCAGCAGCCAAGATCTTTCGGTGGGCTACACCTTC.